The sample holds many counts of the clone carrying this T cell receptor beta chain. The germline gives CDR1 LGHDT, CDR2 YNNKEL (reference sequence). With 0 bases removed from V and 3 bases from J, the gap between germline ends came to 9 bases. The CDR3 totals 14 residues. The time point here: longitudinal time-point 3. Volunteers at a blood bank in Maryland, USA, were the healthy controls. TCRdb processed the 5' RACE reads anew with MiXCR; each CDR3 protein has one entry. This table has about 50,000 distinct CDR3 sequences, roughly 8% appearing once. The data are from a study of neurological immune-mediated disorders.

The genes are TRBV3-1 and TRBJ2-7; D is undetermined. The sequence derives from a woman aged 35 to 49 in good health. Material: PBMCs. In DNA form, the CDR3 reads TGTGCCAGCAGCCAAGATCTTGGCCACTACGAGCAGTACTTC. Encoded protein: CASSQDLGHYEQYF.